This note documents a single T cell receptor (beta chain) sequence. Using immunoSEQ multiplex PCR, the repertoire was profiled, and TCRdb retains in-frame clones only, with some absent. This table holds 75,000 to 95,000 clones, roughly nine tenths found once. Germline V gives CDR1 SGHRS, CDR2 YFSETQ. V lost 4 bases, J lost 8 bases, and 3 bases stayed unmatched. The CDR3 is 12 residues long. The data are from a study of control samples from healthy donors and cancer patients. The material sequenced was PBMCs. The sequence derives from a woman aged 45-65 years with colorectal cancer. The chain combines TRBV5-1 with TRBJ2-3; TRBD2 matches at 8 bases. The CDR3 DNA reads TGCGCCAGCAGCGTAACTAGCGGTACGCAGTATTTT. It encodes CASSVTSGTQYF.